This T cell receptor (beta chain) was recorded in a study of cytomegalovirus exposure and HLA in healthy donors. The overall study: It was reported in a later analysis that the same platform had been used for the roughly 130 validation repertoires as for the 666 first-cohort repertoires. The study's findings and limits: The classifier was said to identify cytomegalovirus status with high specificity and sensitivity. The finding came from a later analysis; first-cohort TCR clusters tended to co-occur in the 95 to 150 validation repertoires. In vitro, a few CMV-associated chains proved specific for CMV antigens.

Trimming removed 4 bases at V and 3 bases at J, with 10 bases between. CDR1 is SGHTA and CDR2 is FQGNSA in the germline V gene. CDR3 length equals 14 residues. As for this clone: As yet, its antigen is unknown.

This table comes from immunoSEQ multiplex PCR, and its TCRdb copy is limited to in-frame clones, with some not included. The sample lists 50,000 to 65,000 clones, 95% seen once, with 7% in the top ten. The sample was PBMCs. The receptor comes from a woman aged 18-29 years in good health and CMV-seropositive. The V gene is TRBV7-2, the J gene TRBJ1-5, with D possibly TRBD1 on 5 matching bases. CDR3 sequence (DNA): TGTGCCAGCAGCTCGGCGGGGCCCAATCAGCCCCAGCATTTT. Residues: CASSSAGPNQPQHF.